The present T cell receptor beta chain was sequenced within a study of early T cells in non-severe SARS-CoV-2 infection. Individual cDNA molecules received unique molecular identifiers during library preparation. In TCRdb, the 5' RACE reads were re-called with MiXCR into one record per CDR3 protein. The sample gives about 60,000 distinct CDR3 sequences, around 12% of which show up once; 4% to 5% is in the top ten. This clonotype was detected only a few times. No antigen is known for it. V was clipped by 2 bases and J by 7 bases, with 9 bases between them. The germline gives CDR1 KGHSH, CDR2 LQKENI. This CDR3 spans 13 amino acids. Study conclusions and caveats: The VDJdb matching leaned toward anti-spike CD8 responses and overlooked private and CD4 specificities.

The chain couples TRBV18 to TRBJ1-5; no firm D call. The material sequenced was whole blood. This receptor was taken from an adult who was a healthcare worker with PCR-confirmed SARS-CoV-2 infection or an uninfected control (not recorded which). CDR3 in amino acids: CASSPSRGQPQHF. The CDR3 bases are TGTGCCAGCTCACCATCTCGTGGACAGCCCCAGCATTTT.